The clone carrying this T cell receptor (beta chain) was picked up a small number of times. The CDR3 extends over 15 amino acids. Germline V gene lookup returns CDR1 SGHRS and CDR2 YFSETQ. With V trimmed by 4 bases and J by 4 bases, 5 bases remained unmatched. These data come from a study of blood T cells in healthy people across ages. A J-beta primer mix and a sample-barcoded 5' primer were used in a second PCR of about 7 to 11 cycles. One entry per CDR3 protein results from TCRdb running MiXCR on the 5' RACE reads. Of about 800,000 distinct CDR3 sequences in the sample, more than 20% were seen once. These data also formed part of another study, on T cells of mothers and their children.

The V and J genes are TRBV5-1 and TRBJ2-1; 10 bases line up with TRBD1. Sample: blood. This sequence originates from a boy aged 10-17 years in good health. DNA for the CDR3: TGCGCCAGCAGCGTCGACAGGGGGCCTTACAATGAGCAGTTCTTC. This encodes CASSVDRGPYNEQFF.